The 19 T cell receptor beta chains given below trace back to one sample, sequenced in a study of neurological immune-mediated disorders. TCRdb reanalysed the 5' RACE reads using MiXCR and keeps one entry per CDR3 protein. The top ten clones hold 2.2% of a sample with 75,000 to 80,000 distinct CDR3 sequences, just over 5% of them seen once. The sequenced sample was PBMCs. The receptors were gathered from a woman aged 30 to 39 with multiple sclerosis.

The genes are TRBV5-1 and TRBJ2-5, with TRBD1 matching over 9 bases. Unmatched junction bases numbered 10, after V lost 0 bases and J lost 1 base. CDR1 is SGHRS and CDR2 is YFSETQ in the germline V gene. The CDR3 has 18 amino acids. CDR3 amino acids: CASSLGHGTGLSQETQYF. Here the CDR3 DNA reads TGCGCCAGCAGCTTGGGACATGGGACAGGGTTATCCCAAGAGACCCAGTACTTC.

The chain employs TRBV7-2 and TRBJ1-6, with 9 bases matching TRBD1. The CDR3 loop spans 17 amino acids. The trim removed 5 bases at V and 5 bases at J, leaving 10 bases unmatched. Germline CDR1 is SGHTA and CDR2 is FQGNSA. Here the CDR3 reads CASSRPPGQGNNSPLHF. As DNA, the CDR3 is TGTGCCAGCAGCCGCCCCCCGGGACAGGGTAATAATTCACCCCTCCACTTT.

In this sample, this clonotype turned up many times. The CDR3 sequence: CSVYPAVLDLNEQFF. In DNA, the CDR3 is TGCAGCGTATACCCGGCGGTCCTAGATCTCAATGAGCAGTTCTTC. This chain connects TRBV29-1 to TRBJ2-1; unclear D gene. The V end lost 6 bases, the J end lost 6 bases, and 21 bases lay between the germline ends. Looked up from germline, CDR1 is SQVTM and CDR2 is ANQGSEA. This CDR3 is built from 15 residues.

This clonotype was counted ten times or more. The V call is TRBV29-1, the J call TRBJ2-3; possibly TRBD2 for D (6 bases). V was trimmed by 2 bases and J by 0 bases, leaving 9 bases between them. Germline V gives CDR1 SQVTM, CDR2 ANQGSEA. The CDR3 has 14 residues. The CDR3 DNA sequence: TGCAGCGTTGAACGGGACTTTAGCACAGATACGCAGTATTTT. Translated: CSVERDFSTDTQYF.

The rearrangement joins TRBV18 to TRBJ2-7; D is possibly TRBD1 or TRBD2 (5 bases each). Germline CDR1 KGHSH, CDR2 LQKENI. The germline V and J ends were trimmed by 5 bases and 0 bases, with 11 bases remaining between them. CDR3 length: 14 amino acids. CDR3 nucleotides: TGTGCCAGCTCAGGCCGGGACCTCTCCTACGAGCAGTACTTC. Its translation is CASSGRDLSYEQYF.

Ten or more counts support this clonotype. The chain's CDR3 is CASSHPPFGEKLFF. The CDR3 bases are TGCGCCAGCAGCCACCCTCCCTTCGGGGAAAAACTGTTTTTT. The gene calls are TRBV4-1 and TRBJ1-4; D call uncertain. Per the germline V gene, CDR1 is MGHRA and CDR2 is YSYEKL. The CDR3 contains 14 residues. The ends were cut back, 3 bases at V and 8 bases at J, with 13 bases in the middle.

This clonotype was counted at least ten times. V and J are TRBV10-3 and TRBJ2-3; 12 positions agree with TRBD2. Losses at the gene ends were 11 bases for V and 0 bases for J; bases not matched to a gene: 3. In germline, CDR1 is ENHRY, CDR2 SYGVKD. The CDR3 covers 14 residues. CDR3 sequence: CAGGTSGSTDTQYF. The CDR3 DNA sequence: TGTGCCGGAGGGACTAGCGGGAGCACAGATACGCAGTATTTT.

V and J are TRBV7-6 and TRBJ2-1, with TRBD2 identical over 12 bases. V lost 5 bases, J lost 0 bases, and 5 bases stayed unmatched. CDR1 is SGHVS and CDR2 is FNYEAQ in the germline V gene. The CDR3 sequence is 17 residues long. CDR3 protein: CASSRTTSGSSYNEQFF. CDR3 bases: TGTGCCAGCAGCCGCACGACTAGCGGGAGCTCCTACAATGAGCAGTTCTTC.

At least ten counts were recorded for this clonotype. The chain recombines TRBV10-3 with TRBJ2-2, with D possibly matching TRBD1 (6 bases). Germline V CDR1 and CDR2: ENHRY, SYGVKD. This CDR3 spans 17 amino acids. Trimming left V 6 bases short and J 7 bases short, with 24 bases between. CDR3 sequence reads: CAISRQETSTVGGELFF. CDR3 in DNA: TGTGCCATCAGCCGACAGGAGACTTCGACTGTGGGCGGGGAGCTGTTTTTT.

In this sample, this clonotype turned up many times. V and J are TRBV5-1 and TRBJ2-7; D is possibly TRBD1 or TRBD2 (5 bases each). CDR3 length: 14 residues. V was cut by 1 base and J by 6 bases, with 14 bases left in between. Germline CDR1 is SGHRS and CDR2 is YFSETQ. CDR3 protein: CASSLRRGQGEQYF. CDR3 coding DNA: TGCGCCAGCAGCTTGAGGCGCGGGCAGGGCGAGCAGTACTTC.

This clonotype was counted between two and nine times. The chain recombines TRBV3-1 with TRBJ2-5; D is undetermined. V shed 3 bases and J shed 5 bases, with 13 bases lying between them. Germline assignment: CDR1 LGHDT and CDR2 YNNKEL (reference sequence). The CDR3 consists of 14 residues. The CDR3 nucleotides read TGTGCCAGCAGCCAGACCACTTCCCCGGAGACCCAGTACTTC. It encodes CASSQTTSPETQYF.

In this sample, this clonotype turned up many times. Here the CDR3 reads CASSLDDRENYGYTF. The CDR3 nucleotides read TGCGCCAGCAGCTTGGACGACAGAGAAAACTATGGCTACACCTTC. The chain carries TRBV5-1 and TRBJ1-2; weak D call: TRBD1 (5 bases). Germline assignment: CDR1 SGHRS and CDR2 YFSETQ. CDR3 size: 15 residues. V gave up 0 bases and J gave up 2 bases, with 11 bases separating them.

V is TRBV10-3 and J is TRBJ2-7, with TRBD1 as a possible D gene (6 bases). CDR1 is ENHRY, CDR2 SYGVKD, per germline. The V end was cut by 2 bases, the J end by 12 bases, with 20 bases between. The CDR3 has 14 residues. This CDR3 reads CAISEPDKQGSGYF. Here the CDR3 DNA reads TGTGCCATCAGTGAGCCCGACAAACAGGGAAGTGGGTACTTC.

The chain has TRBV5-1 and TRBJ2-1; unclear D gene. V was pared by 4 bases and J by 6 bases, with 14 bases between. The length of the CDR3 is 14 residues. The germline V gene has CDR1 SGHRS and CDR2 YFSETQ. The chain's CDR3 is CASSPSLTGNEQFF. The CDR3, as DNA: TGCGCCAGCAGCCCCTCTCTGACGGGCAATGAGCAGTTCTTC.

Many counts were recorded for this clonotype. This chain uses TRBV5-5 with TRBJ1-3; the D gene is possibly TRBD1 (6 bases). Trimming took off 3 bases at V and 1 base at J, with 14 bases between the two ends. CDR1 and CDR2 from the germline V gene are SGHKS and YYEKEE (reference sequence). This CDR3 has 16 amino acids. As DNA, the CDR3 is TGTGCCAGCAGCTCCGTGGGGGGGGCATCTGGAAACACCATATATTTT. It translates to CASSSVGGASGNTIYF.

This clonotype was recorded at least ten times. The chain couples TRBV5-1 to TRBJ1-6; a possible D gene is TRBD1 (6 bases). The CDR3 is made up of 16 amino acids. Trimming shortened V by 1 base and J by 0 bases, and 8 bases separated the two germline ends. Germline V gene data show CDR1 as SGHRS and CDR2 as YFSETQ. The CDR3, as DNA: TGCGCCAGCAGCTTGACAGGGAGCTCCTATAATTCACCCCTCCACTTT. Translation: CASSLTGSSYNSPLHF.

The chain is built from TRBV7-8 and TRBJ2-7; 9 nucleotides align to TRBD2. This CDR3 comprises 15 residues. From germline, CDR1 is SGHVS and CDR2 FQNEAQ. The trim removed 0 bases at V and 3 bases at J, leaving 3 bases unmatched. The CDR3 DNA follows: TGTGCCAGCAGCTTAGCGGCTAGCGGGAACTACGAGCAGTACTTC. As protein: CASSLAASGNYEQYF.

Ten or more counts support this clonotype. The chain links TRBV12-3 or TRBV12-4 to TRBJ2-2; 11 bases are shared with TRBD2. The V segment lost 4 bases and the J segment 7 bases; nucleotides outside the gene matches: 8. CDR3 length: 16 residues. The CDR3 nucleotides are TGTGCCAGCAGTTCCAGTAGCGGGGGGGCTCACGGGGAGCTGTTTTTT. Translation gives CASSSSSGGAHGELFF.

The chain employs TRBV6-5 and TRBJ1-4; possible D gene TRBD1, 6 bases. V gave up 2 bases and J gave up 7 bases, with 11 bases separating them. CDR1 is MNHEY, CDR2 SVGAGI, per germline. The CDR3 length is 14 residues. The CDR3 nucleotides are TGTGCCAGCAGTTACACCTCACAGGGTGAAAAACTGTTTTTT. This encodes CASSYTSQGEKLFF.